Listed below are T cell receptor beta chains from one sample, sequenced in a study of Ad26.COV2.S vaccination and SARS-CoV-2 variants. Here immunoSEQ multiplex PCR was the method, and the copy in TCRdb shows in-frame clones only, minus some. The data hold 290,000 or so clones, with approximately 87% observed a single time. Sequenced here: peripheral blood, sampled in a trial of Ad26.COV2.S vaccine versus placebo. The source is a person between 18 and 65 years old who received the Ad26.COV2.S COVID-19 vaccine or a placebo. Each CDR3 is given with its conserved first and last residue. Fields, in order: V gene, clone size, D gene, J gene, CDR3 protein, CDR3 DNA. A D gene is named only where the DNA matches it firmly. The listing skips clone size in some rows; elsewhere it reads once, few, many or a size class.

>TRBV5-1|-|-|TRBJ2-5
CASSHGQPQETQYF
TGCGCCAGCAGCCATGGACAGCCCCAAGAGACCCAGTACTTC
>TRBV5-1|-|-|TRBJ1-6
CASSTAGAPLHF
TGCGCCAGCAGCACAGCAGGGGCACCCCTCCACTTT
>TRBV4-1|-|TRBD1|TRBJ1-2
CASSSAGTGYGYTF
TGCGCCAGCAGCTCGGCCGGGACAGGCTATGGCTACACCTTC
>TRBV5-4|-|-|TRBJ2-4
CASSSPSGKNIQYF
TGTGCCAGCAGCTCTCCCTCGGGAAAAAACATTCAGTACTTC
>TRBV10-3|-|TRBD1|TRBJ2-2
CAITDGTGYTGELFF
TGTGCCATCACCGATGGGACAGGATACACCGGGGAGCTGTTTTTT
>TRBV6-5|-|-|TRBJ1-1
CASSYGRELDTEAFF
TGTGCCAGCAGTTACGGGAGGGAATTAGACACTGAAGCTTTCTTT
>TRBV5-5|-|TRBD1|TRBJ2-2
CASSLRAGGTGELFF
TGTGCCAGCAGCTTGAGAGCAGGGGGCACCGGGGAGCTGTTTTTT
>TRBV5-8|-|-|TRBJ1-2
CASSFSTGWDSNYGYTF
TGTGCCAGCAGCTTTAGTACAGGGTGGGATTCTAACTATGGCTACACCTTC
>TRBV3-1/TRBV3-2|-|-|TRBJ2-7
CASSQVPSPGEQYF
TGTGCCAGCAGCCAAGTCCCATCACCGGGCGAGCAGTACTTC
>TRBV2|-|-|TRBJ1-1
CASSLQEGTEAFF
TGTGCCAGCAGTCTACAAGAGGGCACTGAAGCTTTCTTT
>TRBV3-1/TRBV3-2|-|-|TRBJ2-5
CASSQDAGQETQYF
TGTGCCAGCAGCCAAGACGCGGGTCAAGAGACCCAGTACTTC
>TRBV18|-|-|TRBJ2-7
CASSPAGTLSYEQYF
TGTGCCAGCTCACCCGCCGGGACTCTCTCCTACGAGCAGTACTTC
>TRBV2|-|TRBD1|TRBJ2-7
CASSEGDRELYF
TGTGCCAGCAGTGAAGGGGACAGGGAATTATACTTC
>TRBV4-1|once|-|TRBJ1-3
CASSQGIQSSGNTIYF
TGCGCCAGCAGCCAAGGAATCCAAAGCTCTGGAAACACCATATATTTT
>TRBV3-1/TRBV3-2|-|TRBD1|TRBJ2-7
CASSQDGPPGQGRQILAYEQYF
TGTGCCAGCAGCCAAGACGGTCCACCGGGACAGGGGCGCCAAATATTGGCCTACGAGCAGTACTTC
>TRBV2|-|TRBD1|TRBJ2-5
CASSDRDRGGETQYF
TGTGCCAGCAGTGACCGGGACAGGGGTGGGGAGACCCAGTACTTC
>TRBV3-1/TRBV3-2|once|TRBD2|TRBJ2-1
CASSQIAGGGEQFF
TGTGCCAGCAGCCAAATAGCGGGAGGGGGCGAGCAGTTCTTC
>TRBV6-5|-|TRBD1|TRBJ1-4
CASSPGTGYHEKLFF
TGTGCCAGCAGTCCCGGGACAGGGTATCATGAAAAACTGTTTTTT
>TRBV7-3|once|-|TRBJ2-1
CASSLVGSYNEQFF
TGTGCCAGCAGCCTCGTTGGATCCTACAATGAGCAGTTCTTC
>TRBV5-1|-|-|TRBJ1-4
CASSPDRLDLAATNEKLFF
TGCGCCAGCAGCCCCGATCGTCTGGACCTAGCCGCAACTAATGAAAAACTGTTTTTT
>TRBV3-1/TRBV3-2|-|-|TRBJ2-3
CASSYRDTLTDTQYF
TGTGCCAGCAGCTACCGGGACACTCTCACAGATACGCAGTATTTT
>TRBV11-2|-|TRBD2|TRBJ2-3
CASSLGTSGGGTDTQYF
TGTGCCAGCAGCTTAGGAACTAGCGGGGGAGGCACAGATACGCAGTATTTT
>TRBV4-2|-|-|TRBJ2-7
CASSQDRGVGEQYF
TGTGCCAGCAGCCAAGATAGAGGGGTGGGGGAGCAGTACTTC
>TRBV27|-|TRBD2|TRBJ2-1
CASRLAGGPYGYNEQFF
TGTGCCAGCCGACTAGCGGGAGGCCCCTACGGCTACAATGAGCAGTTCTTC
>TRBV5-1|-|-|TRBJ2-5
CASSPDPAGTQYF
TGCGCCAGCAGTCCGGACCCCGCAGGGACCCAGTACTTC
>TRBV7-9|few|TRBD1|TRBJ2-7
CASSFGQGITYEQYF
TGTGCCAGCAGCTTCGGACAGGGGATCACCTACGAGCAGTACTTC
>TRBV7-2|-|-|TRBJ2-7
CASSLSSLDSYEQYF
TGTGCCAGCAGCTTATCATCACTAGATTCCTACGAGCAGTACTTC
>TRBV7-5|-|-|TRBJ2-3
CVRSTWPGLAGHRVDTQYF
TGTGTCAGAAGCACATGGCCGGGACTAGCGGGACACAGGGTAGATACGCAGTATTTT
>TRBV7-2|-|-|TRBJ2-7
CASSSGTKAIEQYF
TGTGCCAGCAGCTCCGGGACAAAGGCCATCGAGCAGTACTTC
>TRBV5-1|-|-|TRBJ2-3
CASSLCTDTQYF
TGCGCCAGCAGCCTGTGCACAGATACGCAGTATTTT
>TRBV18|-|TRBD1|TRBJ1-2
CASSPGGRGPFGYTF
TGTGCCAGCTCACCCGGAGGCAGGGGGCCTTTTGGCTACACCTTC
>TRBV7-2|-|-|TRBJ2-1
CASSVRLLDYQQFF
TGTGCCAGCAGCGTGCGCCTCTTGGACTACCAACAGTTCTTC
>TRBV12-3/TRBV12-4|-|-|TRBJ1-1
CASSLNWNTEAFF
TGTGCCAGCAGTCTGAACTGGAACACTGAAGCTTTCTTT
>TRBV29-1|-|-|TRBJ2-3
CSVDEGTDTQYF
TGCAGCGTTGACGAGGGTACAGATACGCAGTATTTT
>TRBV28|-|TRBD2|TRBJ2-1
CARGGRSLNEQFF
TGTGCCAGGGGCGGGAGGTCGTTAAATGAGCAGTTCTTC
>TRBV18|-|TRBD1|TRBJ1-2
CASSQGEVGGYTF
TGTGCCAGCTCCCAGGGGGAAGTAGGAGGCTACACCTTC
>TRBV10-1|-|-|TRBJ2-7
CASPVVAETFYEQYF
TGCGCCAGCCCGGTAGTTGCGGAGACTTTCTACGAGCAGTACTTC
>TRBV2|few|-|TRBJ1-2
CASRHPNTNYGYTF
TGTGCCAGCAGACACCCGAACACTAACTATGGCTACACCTTC
>TRBV7-9|-|-|TRBJ2-5
CASSPRGAGMETQYF
TGTGCCAGCAGTCCCCGGGGGGCAGGGATGGAGACCCAGTACTTC
>TRBV7-8|once|-|TRBJ2-7
CASSLAEGGEQYF
TGTGCCAGCAGCTTAGCCGAGGGGGGCGAGCAGTACTTC
>TRBV9|once|-|TRBJ2-7
CASSPTGAVYEQYF
TGTGCCAGCAGCCCGACAGGAGCTGTCTACGAGCAGTACTTC
>TRBV6-5|-|-|TRBJ1-5
CASSYFSQPQHF
TGTGCCAGCAGTTACTTCAGTCAGCCCCAGCATTTT
>TRBV2|-|-|TRBJ2-1
CASSPRGDYNEQFF
TGTGCCAGCAGTCCGCGGGGAGACTACAATGAGCAGTTCTTC
>TRBV30|-|-|TRBJ2-1
CARKGSAYNEQFF
TGTGCCCGAAAAGGCAGCGCCTACAATGAGCAGTTCTTC
>TRBV7-9|once|-|TRBJ1-1
CASSLAGLGTEAFF
TGTGCCAGCAGCTTAGCGGGTTTAGGCACTGAAGCTTTCTTT
>TRBV9|once|TRBD2|TRBJ2-5
CASSTSGRLQETQYF
TGTGCCAGCAGCACTAGCGGGAGGTTGCAAGAGACCCAGTACTTC
>TRBV10-3|-|-|TRBJ2-4
CAITVNIQYF
TGTGCCATCACAGTAAACATTCAGTACTTC
>TRBV12-3/TRBV12-4|-|-|TRBJ2-2
CASSTFRSGELFF
TGTGCCAGCAGTACATTTAGGTCCGGGGAGCTGTTTTTT